The clone carrying this TCR beta chain was seen ten or more times. Its antigen is undetermined. There are 13 residues in the CDR3. The germline V gene has CDR1 MNHEY and CDR2 SMNVEV (reference sequence). The ends were cut back, 6 bases at V and 0 bases at J, with 8 bases in the middle. Using RNA template, CDR3s of TCR alpha and beta were amplified with iRepertoire arm-PCR. TCRdb re-derived calls from the multiplex PCR reads in MiXCR, one entry per CDR3 protein. The sample records about 410,000 distinct CDR3 sequences, about two fifths being singletons. The sample belongs to a study of glioma-infiltrating T cells. In the study overall: Glioma patients had dexamethasone for six or fewer days before surgery.

General observations from the study: Shared blood CDR3 signature motifs marked patients with low tissue-blood divergence. Above-expected tissue-blood divergence occurred in all gliomas, most in low-grade ones.

This TCR came from a human donor with low-grade glioma or glioblastoma, undergoing nonglioma brain surgery, or in good health (not recorded which). The chain has TRBV27 and TRBJ1-2; D gene ambiguous. Input material: glioma tissue, nonneoplastic brain tissue, or PBMCs (not recorded which). CDR3 amino acids: CASRPRSNYGYTF. The DNA of the CDR3 is TGTGCCAGCAGACCCAGATCTAACTATGGCTACACCTTC.